This TCR beta chain appears in the sequencing data of a study of regulatory T cells in long-lasting Graves disease. Study-wide background: Antithyroid drugs had been taken by newly diagnosed Graves' patients for under 3 months.

As to time point: newly diagnosed GD, antithyroid drugs for less than 3 months. Extracted PBMC RNA gave rise to the TCR library. This clonotype came up many times. Its antigen is not identified. Notes on the study in general: The number of shared public clonotypes was higher in persistent patients (around 2,500) than new patients (over 900). Only a small sample size was used, which may have cut accuracy. Preferential use of TRBV28, TRBJ1-2 and TRBJ2-5 was seen in persistent disease.

HTBI primers from iRepertoire and Arm-PCR of CDR3 regions yielded the TCR beta libraries. TCRdb re-called the multiplex PCR reads with MiXCR, one entry per CDR3 protein. The sample consists of a few hundred thousand distinct CDR3 sequences, around 17% of them appearing once. The CDR3 consists of 14 residues. Per germline, CDR1 KGHDR and CDR2 SFDVKD. With 5 bases removed from V and 4 bases from J, the gap between germline ends came to 12 bases. The source was peripheral blood mononuclear cells (PBMCs), collected at new diagnosis, from a patient treated with antithyroid drugs. This chain joins TRBV24-1 and TRBJ2-3; tentatively, D is TRBD1 (5 bases). This clonotype was sampled from a female donor with Graves disease. DNA for the CDR3: TGTGCCACCAGTGGCCCTCCCAGGGCAGATACGCAGTATTTT. This translates into CATSGPPRADTQYF.